This TCR beta chain was sequenced in a study of blood T cell repertoires in COVID-19. At the level of the study: The United States, Italy and Spain were the sources of the acute and convalescent COVID-19 samples. PBMCs, B-cell-depleted T cells, or T cells provided the cDNA or gDNA that made up the material.

Participants were aged about 18 to 89 years from approximately 24 US areas. Authors' methods: For nucleated cells, counts were estimated from reference gene primer amplification. Some clones are missing from TCRdb's copy, which holds only in-frame ones; the method was immunoSEQ multiplex PCR. V and J calls and clone size are copied from that table; D and trimming were computed from the DNA. The sample includes 150,000 to 200,000 clones, around 80% seen only once; the top ten take about 6%. The CDR3 runs 15 residues. Germline CDR1 SGHNT, CDR2 YYREEE (reference sequence). Trimming pared 1 base from V and 5 bases from J, leaving 16 bases between.

The rearrangement uses TRBV5-4 and TRBJ2-7, with D uncertain. Sample: PBMCs or T cells enriched from blood (not recorded which). The sequence derives from a man aged 40-55 years who had recovered from COVID-19. CDR3 residues: CASSLHRGLSDEQYF. For the CDR3, the DNA is TGTGCCAGCAGCTTGCATAGAGGCCTTTCGGACGAGCAGTACTTC.